This is a list of T cell receptor beta chains from one sample in a study of blood T cell repertoires in COVID-19. Profiling relied on immunoSEQ multiplex PCR, and the TCRdb table lists in-frame clones only, not all of them. The sample yields around 95,000 clones, 80% to 90% seen once. The sequenced sample consisted of peripheral blood. The receptor set was obtained from a human donor in a cohort sampled during active COVID-19. CDR3s include the opening cysteine and the closing phenylalanine or tryptophan. Each record gives: J gene, V gene, CDR3 protein.

TRBJ1-2,TRBV19,CASATYQGTNGYTF
TRBJ1-4,TRBV5-6,CASSPRGRNEKLFF
TRBJ2-1,TRBV11-2,CASRFGLSGRSEQFF
TRBJ2-1,TRBV11-3,CASSSLGANEQFF
TRBJ2-7,TRBV5-4,CASSLENSGYPSYEQYF
TRBJ2-1,TRBV19,CASTIGTGMRPYNEQFF
TRBJ2-3,TRBV24-1,CATSDLGATDTQYF
TRBJ1-2,TRBV19,CASSHHSGGYTF
TRBJ2-1,TRBV3-1/TRBV3-2,CASSQVFLADYNEQFF
TRBJ2-5,TRBV15,CATSRAGGAYETQYF
TRBJ1-1,TRBV5-1,CASSFDRANTEAFF
TRBJ1-2,TRBV6-6,CASSLGDSAGYTF
TRBJ1-1,TRBV12-5,CASGLVLDRAVNTEAFF
TRBJ2-5,TRBV24-1,CATSDRGMLQETQYF
TRBJ1-5,TRBV7-2,CASSLVRGQISNQPQHF
TRBJ1-5,TRBV7-2,CASSSGQASNQPQHF
TRBJ2-3,TRBV18,CASLKSAFTSTDTQYF
TRBJ1-4,TRBV14,CASSPRASNEKLFF
TRBJ1-6,TRBV27,CASSRGVPSPGDSLNSPLHF
TRBJ1-6,TRBV18,CASSQGTPDNSPLHF
TRBJ2-5,TRBV27,CASSASFYQETQYF
TRBJ2-3,TRBV5-6,CASRHDRVEGTDTQYF
TRBJ1-5,TRBV5-1,CASSPDRNNQPQHF
TRBJ2-3,TRBV7-2,CASSLRSPPDTQYF
TRBJ2-7,TRBV7-2,CASSWAGTSGRVGEQYF
TRBJ2-5,TRBV4-3,CASSQLAAGSRQETQYF
TRBJ2-7,TRBV7-9,CASSLVGGAHEQYF
TRBJ2-5,TRBV25-1,CASRSLARGLGETQYF
TRBJ2-3,TRBV7-2,CASSLALAGRDTQYF
TRBJ2-7,TRBV12-3/TRBV12-4,CASRISVSYEQYF
TRBJ2-4,TRBV4-3,CASFTGVQNIQYF
TRBJ1-5,TRBV25-1,CASSESGRGFGQPQHF
TRBJ2-3,TRBV15,CATSSQSYGAQYF
TRBJ2-1,TRBV7-9,CASNKDGESYNEQFF
TRBJ2-7,TRBV6-5,CASSYSRQGAKYEQYF
TRBJ2-3,TRBV4-3,CASSQAATSGAPDTQYF
TRBJ2-7,TRBV5-1,CASSWGLGGGIDEQYF
TRBJ2-5,TRBV7-2,CASSISRDSNTQYF
TRBJ1-5,TRBV27,CASSMGVTIDQPQHF
TRBJ2-1,TRBV2,CASRGTSGSINEQFF
TRBJ1-1,TRBV5-1,CASSWGQGVGVEAFF
TRBJ2-4,TRBV11-2,CASSSSEINIQYF
TRBJ2-1,TRBV6-5,CASSRGLAGGNEQFF
TRBJ2-7,TRBV28,CASRSQDRVYEQYF
TRBJ2-3,TRBV5-1,CASSLLLLAADADTQYF
TRBJ1-5,TRBV7-3,CASSLTYREPQHF
TRBJ2-4,TRBV7-2,CASSLQFGGPNIQYF